Presented here are 19 T cell receptor beta chains from one specimen sequenced in a study of PD-1 blockade in classical Hodgkin lymphoma. Method: immunoSEQ multiplex PCR; TCRdb's copy keeps in-frame clones and lacks some. The data hold about 58,000 clones, with more than 75% observed a single time. Every patient relapsed after autologous stem cell transplantation, and brentuximab vedotin exposure varied. The source was peripheral blood mononuclear cells (PBMCs), collected before the second cycle of nivolumab. The receptor source for this set is a human donor with classical Hodgkin lymphoma.

V gene TRBV5-1 combines with J gene TRBJ2-2; TRBD1 aligns across 8 bases. This CDR3 is 15 amino acids long. Trimming removed 4 bases from V and 5 bases from J; junction bases left unmatched: 7. In germline, CDR1 is SGHRS, CDR2 YFSETQ. CDR3: CASSPTGAATGELFF. CDR3 sequence (DNA): TGCGCCAGCAGCCCGACAGGGGCTGCTACCGGGGAGCTGTTTTTT.

The CDR3 nucleotides are TGTGCCAGCAGCTTCGCCGGTGAGGGCTACACCTTC. It translates to CASSFAGEGYTF. This chain uses TRBV7-8 with TRBJ1-2; D is uncertain. The CDR3 length is 12 residues. Germline V CDR1 and CDR2: SGHVS, FQNEAQ. Trimming took 3 bases from V and 8 from J, leaving 10 bases between them.

The chain carries TRBV5-1 and TRBJ2-5; D may be TRBD2 (5 bases). In germline, CDR1 is SGHRS, CDR2 YFSETQ. The CDR3 loop spans 13 amino acids. Trimming took off 7 bases at V and 5 bases at J, with 15 bases between the two ends. DNA for the CDR3: TGCGCCAGCTCTTTCGAGGGTACGGAGACCCAGTACTTC. Encoded protein: CASSFEGTETQYF.

V usage is TRBV7-8 and J usage is TRBJ2-7, with unresolved D. Trimming shortened V by 1 base and J by 6 bases, and 4 bases separated the two germline ends. The germline V gene encodes CDR1 SGHVS and CDR2 FQNEAQ. This CDR3 spans 11 amino acids. The CDR3 region has the DNA TGTGCCAGCAGCTTAGGAGCCGAGCAGTACTTC. Its protein product is CASSLGAEQYF. The variable domain in full, with the rest retrieved from reference TRBV7-8 and TRBJ2-7, is GAGVSQSPRYKVAKRGQDVALRCDPISGHVSLFWYQQALGQGPEFLTYFQNEAQLDKSGLPSDRFFAERPEGSVSTLKIQRTQQEDSAVYLCASSLGAEQYFGPGTRLTVT.

The J gene is TRBJ1-2, the V gene TRBV5-1; 7 bases are a match to TRBD1. The CDR3 is 12 amino acids. Trimming took 0 bases from V and 13 from J; bases not matched to a gene: 6. Germline V CDR1 and CDR2: SGHRS, YFSETQ. For the CDR3, the DNA is TGCGCCAGCAGCTTGGAGGGGGCCGGGGGCACCTTC. Translated: CASSLEGAGGTF.

The V gene is TRBV5-1, the J gene TRBJ1-1, with D hard to call. Per germline, CDR1 SGHRS and CDR2 YFSETQ. V was clipped by 1 base and J by 1 base, with 8 bases between them. The CDR3 is 14 amino acids. This CDR3 is CASSLTSGNTEAFF. In nucleotides, the CDR3 is TGCGCCAGCAGCTTGACGTCCGGGAACACTGAAGCTTTCTTT.

V is TRBV6-5 and J is TRBJ2-7; D gene ambiguous. Germline V gene sequence: CDR1 MNHEY, CDR2 SVGAGI. The V end was cut by 2 bases, the J end by 3 bases, with 11 bases between. This CDR3 has 14 amino acids. As DNA, the CDR3 is TGTGCCAGCAGTTACAGTAAGGATTTCTACGAGCAGTACTTC. It encodes CASSYSKDFYEQYF.

This clone was observed a handful of times. The V gene is TRBV19, the J gene TRBJ1-1; 7 nucleotides line up with TRBD1. The germline V gene has CDR1 LNHDA and CDR2 SQIVND (reference sequence). The CDR3 has 15 amino acids. With 2 bases clipped from V and 4 bases from J, the junction kept 7 bases outside the gene matches. CDR3: CASSINRGIGTEAFF. The CDR3 nucleotides are TGTGCCAGTAGTATAAACAGGGGTATTGGCACTGAAGCTTTCTTT.

CDR3 nucleotides: TGTGCCAGCAGCCTCAGACATCTTAGCAATCAGCCCCAGCATTTT. It is translated as CASSLRHLSNQPQHF. The V call is TRBV5-6, the J call TRBJ1-5; D is unresolved. Deletions cut 4 bases from V and 0 bases from J, with 11 bases between. Per the germline V gene, CDR1 is SGHDT and CDR2 is YYEEEE. The CDR3 is 15 residues long.

The rearrangement uses TRBV28 and TRBJ1-2; D possibly corresponds to TRBD1 (6 bases). Germline V gene data show CDR1 as MDHEN and CDR2 as SYDVKM. This CDR3 is 13 amino acids long. V shed 8 bases and J shed 7 bases, with 17 bases lying between them. CDR3 sequence reads: CASLGATLGGYTF. In DNA form, the CDR3 reads TGTGCCAGCCTGGGGGCCACCCTGGGTGGCTACACCTTC.

V and J are TRBV6-5 and TRBJ1-1; unclear D gene. The CDR3 runs 14 residues. With 5 bases removed from V and 0 bases from J, the gap between germline ends came to 10 bases. CDR1 MNHEY and CDR2 SVGAGI come from the germline V gene. This CDR3 is CASSTPGLNTEAFF. The CDR3 DNA reads TGTGCCAGCAGTACACCAGGTTTGAACACTGAAGCTTTCTTT.

The chain has TRBV27 and TRBJ2-7; D is ambiguous. The CDR3 covers 12 residues. Trimming removed 6 bases at V and 1 base at J, with 7 bases between. Germline-derived CDR1 and CDR2 are MNHEY and SMNVEV (reference sequence). CDR3 in amino acids: CASSPGSYEQYF. The CDR3 region has the DNA TGTGCCAGCAGCCCCGGGTCCTACGAGCAGTACTTC.

This chain joins TRBV30 and TRBJ2-3; 9 nucleotides align to TRBD1. This CDR3 has 15 amino acids. V lost 1 base and J lost 3; bases outside the gene matches: 5. CDR1 and CDR2 from the germline V gene are GTSNPN and SVGIG (reference sequence). The CDR3 protein is CAWSAGTGRTDTQYF. In DNA, the CDR3 is TGTGCCTGGAGTGCCGGGACAGGGCGAACAGATACGCAGTATTTT. Combining the CDR3 with reference TRBV30 and TRBJ2-3 gives the whole variable domain SQTIHQWPATLVQPVGSPLSLECTVEGTSNPNLYWYRQAAGRGLQLLFYSVGIGQISSEVPQNLSASRPQDRQFILSSKKLLLSDSGFYLCAWSAGTGRTDTQYFGPGTRLTVL.

The V and J genes are TRBV6-1 and TRBJ2-2, with a tentative D call TRBD1 (6 bases). This CDR3 region has 15 residues. Trimming shortened V by 3 bases and J by 1 base, and 9 bases separated the two germline ends. The germline CDR1 and CDR2 sequences are MNHNS and SASEGT. CDR3 sequence (DNA): TGTGCCAGCAGTGACCCGACAGGGAACACCGGGGAGCTGTTTTTT. Its translation is CASSDPTGNTGELFF.

This chain connects TRBV6-1 to TRBJ2-3; no firm D call. The V end was cut by 8 bases, the J end by 2 bases, with 17 bases between. CDR3 length: 15 amino acids. Germline V gene lookup returns CDR1 MNHNS and CDR2 SASEGT. As DNA, the CDR3 is TGTGCCAGCTTACGCCACCTACCCCCCACAGATACGCAGTATTTT. Residues: CASLRHLPPTDTQYF.

This clone was seen only once. The V call is TRBV11-1, the J call TRBJ2-7, with TRBD1 identical over 9 bases. This CDR3 contains 14 residues. In germline, CDR1 is SGHAT, CDR2 FQDESV (reference sequence). J gave up 4 bases and V 4 bases, and 5 bases lay outside the gene matches. CDR3 bases: TGTGCCAGCAGCTGGGACAGGGTGTCGTACGAGCAGTACTTC. It yields the protein CASSWDRVSYEQYF. The whole variable domain, filled in from reference TRBV11-1 and TRBJ2-7, reads EAEVAQSPRYKITEKSQAVAFWCDPISGHATLYWYRQILGQGPELLVQFQDESVVDDSQLPKDRFSAERLKGVDSTLKIQPAELGDSAMYLCASSWDRVSYEQYFGPGTRLTVT.

This rearrangement joins TRBV7-9 to TRBJ2-1, with 10 bases matching TRBD2. This CDR3 is built from 19 residues. In germline, CDR1 is SEHNR, CDR2 FQNEAQ (reference sequence). J was trimmed by 5 bases and V by 2 bases; bases with no gene match: 15. The CDR3 DNA sequence: TGTGCCAGCAGCTTAAACCTGATGGGTCCTAGCGGGGGACACAATGAGCAGTTCTTC. Amino acid sequence: CASSLNLMGPSGGHNEQFF.

This rearrangement joins TRBV5-1 to TRBJ2-7; 7 nucleotides align to TRBD1. The CDR3 is made up of 14 amino acids. Unmatched junction bases numbered 6, after V lost 4 bases and J lost 2 bases. Looked up from germline, CDR1 is SGHRS and CDR2 is YFSETQ. The CDR3 here is CASSTGQVPYEQYF. The CDR3, as DNA: TGCGCCAGCAGCACCGGACAGGTCCCCTACGAGCAGTACTTC.

In the case of this clone: The germline gene is not matched at one end of the junction; a read error may be the cause. The chain has TRBV6-5 and TRBJ2-7; 8 bases agree with TRBD1. From germline, CDR1 is MNHEY and CDR2 SVGAGI. The CDR3 sequence is 12 residues long. The CDR3 DNA reads TGTGCCATCAGTGACAGGGGATACGAGCAGTACTTC. This translates into CAISDRGYEQYF.